The TCR beta chain described here comes from a study of blood T cell repertoires in COVID-19. Study-wide context: The study drew acute and convalescent COVID-19 samples from the United States, Italy and Spain. T cells, B-cell-depleted T cells, or PBMCs provided the cDNA or gDNA that served as material.

The CDR3 totals 15 residues. Trimming cost V 1 base and J 6 bases; bases outside gene matches: 5. CDR1 is SEHNR and CDR2 is FQNEAQ in the germline V gene (reference sequence). Donors were grouped by their self-reported clinical history. TCRdb's copy holds only in-frame clones and misses some; the assay was immunoSEQ multiplex PCR. The sample has over 350,000 clones, more than 75% seen once. The TCR originated in a woman aged 25 to 39 with acute COVID-19. The material sequenced was PBMCs or T cells enriched from blood (not recorded which). The chain has TRBV7-9 and TRBJ2-2; 7 nucleotides match TRBD1. CDR3: CASSLGGGYAGELFF. Here the CDR3 DNA reads TGTGCCAGCAGCTTAGGAGGGGGCTATGCCGGGGAGCTGTTTTTT.